Shown below are 19 T cell receptor beta chains from a single sample sequenced in a study of cytomegalovirus exposure and HLA in healthy donors. Primers included in the PCR were 60 Vbeta and 13 Jbeta primers. Profiling relied on immunoSEQ multiplex PCR, and the TCRdb table lists in-frame clones only, not all of them. This table holds around 210,000 clones, roughly 73% found once. Material for sequencing was PBMCs. The source is a boy younger than 18 in good health and CMV-seronegative.

The V call is TRBV11-2, the J call TRBJ1-2, with unresolved D. Germline CDR1 SGHAT, CDR2 FQNNGV. The CDR3 has 13 amino acids. The V gene lost 8 bases and the J gene lost 2 bases, with 12 bases spanning the gap. The CDR3 region is CASRSGRNYGYTF. CDR3 in DNA: TGTGCCAGCCGCTCAGGAAGAAACTATGGCTACACCTTC. Filled out from reference TRBV11-2 and TRBJ1-2, the complete variable domain reads EAGVAQSPRYKIIEKRQSVAFWCNPISGHATLYWYQQILGQGPKLLIQFQNNGVVDDSQLPKDRFSAERLKGVDSTLKIQPAKLEDSAVYLCASRSGRNYGYTFGSGTRLTVV.

The CDR3: CASSEFGGGYTF. The CDR3 region has the DNA TGTGCCAGCAGTGAATTTGGAGGTGGCTACACCTTC. V gene TRBV2 combines with J gene TRBJ1-2; the D is unclear. V was shortened by 2 bases and J by 7 bases, with 8 bases between the two germline ends. CDR1 SNHLY and CDR2 FYNNEI come from the germline V gene. CDR3 length: 12 residues.

This clone showed up just once. This chain connects TRBV30 to TRBJ1-2, with 7 bases aligning to TRBD1. CDR1 GTSNPN and CDR2 SVGIG come from the germline V gene (reference sequence). This CDR3 spans 13 amino acids. Trimming removed 3 bases from V and 7 bases from J; junction bases left unmatched: 8. CDR3 region: CAWRNSGGSGYTF. The CDR3 DNA reads TGTGCCTGGAGGAATTCAGGGGGTAGTGGCTACACCTTC.

This clone was seen only a few times. The gene calls are TRBV4-1 and TRBJ1-2; no firm D call. The CDR3 loop spans 15 amino acids. The germline CDR1 and CDR2 sequences are MGHRA and YSYEKL. V dropped 0 bases and J dropped 8 bases, with 16 bases sitting between them. CDR3 in DNA: TGCGCCAGCAGCCAAGATCCTCCAGGCCCGGGGGGCTACACCTTC. This encodes CASSQDPPGPGGYTF.

This chain connects TRBV18 to TRBJ1-4, with D hard to call. The V gene's germline CDR1 is KGHSH and CDR2 LQKENI. This CDR3 has 12 amino acids. Between the trimmed V and J ends, which lost 8 bases and 7 bases, there was a span of 11 bases. CDR3 in DNA: TGTGCCAGCACCAGTATACGTGAAAAACTGTTTTTT. It codes for CASTSIREKLFF.

The chain is built from TRBV14 and TRBJ2-7; D not resolved. V lost 1 base and J 2 bases, leaving 12 bases between the germline ends. The length of the CDR3 is 15 residues. Germline CDR1 is SGHDN and CDR2 is FVKESK. The CDR3 DNA sequence: TGTGCCAGCAGCCAAGGCCACCTTGACACCTACGAGCAGTACTTC. Its translation is CASSQGHLDTYEQYF. Full variable domain (rest looked up from reference TRBV14 and TRBJ2-7): EAGVTQFPSHSVIEKGQTVTLRCDPISGHDNLYWYRRVMGKEIKFLLHFVKESKQDESGMPNNRFLAERTGGTYSTLKVQPAELEDSGVYFCASSQGHLDTYEQYFGPGTRLTVT.

This chain uses TRBV5-1 with TRBJ2-5; the match to TRBD2 covers 8 bases. The CDR3 spans 14 residues. The ends lost 4 bases at V and 5 bases at J; junction bases unmatched: 7. Germline V lookup: CDR1 SGHRS, CDR2 YFSETQ. This chain's CDR3 is CASSRDGGRETQYF. The CDR3 DNA follows: TGCGCCAGCAGCAGGGACGGCGGGAGGGAGACCCAGTACTTC.

The rearrangement links TRBV5-1 to TRBJ1-6, with 7 bases lining up with TRBD1. With V trimmed by 3 bases and J by 7 bases, 4 bases remained unmatched. CDR3 length: 14 amino acids. Germline V gene sequence: CDR1 SGHRS, CDR2 YFSETQ. The CDR3 region has the DNA TGCGCCAGCAGCTCAACAGGGGCGAATTCACCCCTCCACTTT. This sequence encodes CASSSTGANSPLHF.

This clone was observed a few times. The V call is TRBV5-1, the J call TRBJ1-5, with a possible D match to TRBD1 (6 bases). CDR3 size: 14 residues. The V gene lost 4 bases and the J gene lost 7 bases, with 15 bases spanning the gap. Germline V gene lookup returns CDR1 SGHRS and CDR2 YFSETQ. In DNA form, the CDR3 reads TGCGCCAGCAGCGAAACAGGGCTAAAGCAGCCCCAGCATTTT. It yields the protein CASSETGLKQPQHF.

The rearrangement uses TRBV11-2 and TRBJ2-7; D might be TRBD1 (5 bases). Germline CDR1 is SGHAT and CDR2 is FQNNGV. The CDR3 spans 16 residues. With 5 bases removed from V and 1 base from J, the gap between germline ends came to 18 bases. The CDR3 nucleotides read TGTGCCAGCAGCCGGACCCGACAGACGATTTCCTACGAGCAGTACTTC. Its protein product is CASSRTRQTISYEQYF.

The V call is TRBV30, the J call TRBJ1-5, with a possible D match to TRBD1 (6 bases). Trimming removed 4 bases at V and 2 bases at J, with 9 bases between. The CDR3 loop spans 13 amino acids. Germline V gives CDR1 GTSNPN, CDR2 SVGIG (reference sequence). DNA of the CDR3: TGTGCCTGGAAAGGGGGAGGCAATCAGCCCCAGCATTTT. Translating it yields CAWKGGGNQPQHF.

The chain joins TRBV11-3 to TRBJ2-1; D may be TRBD1 (6 bases). The CDR3 has 16 residues. V was clipped by 7 bases and J by 0 bases, with 16 bases between them. In germline, CDR1 is SGHNT, CDR2 YENEEA. This CDR3 is CASTKIVGGSYNEQFF. CDR3 DNA sequence: TGTGCCAGCACCAAAATAGTAGGGGGCTCCTACAATGAGCAGTTCTTC.

The chain couples TRBV30 to TRBJ2-7; a weak D match, TRBD2 (6 bases). The V gene lost 2 bases and the J gene lost 9 bases, with 17 bases spanning the gap. CDR3 length equals 13 residues. Germline assignment: CDR1 GTSNPN and CDR2 SVGIG (reference sequence). DNA of the CDR3: TGTGCCTGGAGTCACAAGGGGTTGGGGGGGCAGTACTTC. Translated: CAWSHKGLGGQYF. The variable domain in full, with the rest retrieved from reference TRBV30 and TRBJ2-7, is SQTIHQWPATLVQPVGSPLSLECTVEGTSNPNLYWYRQAAGRGLQLLFYSVGIGQISSEVPQNLSASRPQDRQFILSSKKLLLSDSGFYLCAWSHKGLGGQYFGPGTRLTVT.

The genes are TRBV4-1 and TRBJ1-4; a possible D gene is TRBD1 (6 bases). This CDR3 contains 19 residues. Per the germline V gene, CDR1 is MGHRA and CDR2 is YSYEKL. Trimming pared 0 bases from V and 0 bases from J, leaving 17 bases between. In nucleotides, the CDR3 is TGCGCCAGCAGCCAAGATCTGTGGACAGACATTACAACTAATGAAAAACTGTTTTTT. Translated, it gives CASSQDLWTDITTNEKLFF.

This clone was seen only once. The junction shows a germline mismatch at one end, possibly a read error. This chain uses TRBV7-9 with TRBJ2-7; 10 bases match TRBD1. Germline CDR1 is SEHNR and CDR2 is FQNEAQ (reference sequence). This CDR3 is 15 amino acids long. CDR3 residues: CSSSLGRDRGGEQYF. CDR3 DNA sequence: TGTTCCAGCAGCCTAGGCCGGGACAGGGGAGGAGAGCAGTACTTC.

The rearrangement joins TRBV6-5 to TRBJ2-1; 9 nucleotides agree with TRBD2. Germline-derived CDR1 and CDR2 are MNHEY and SVGAGI. The CDR3 runs 14 residues. The V segment lost 9 bases and the J segment 4 bases; nucleotides outside the gene matches: 7. The CDR3 protein is CASATSGAYNEQFF. The CDR3 bases are TGTGCCAGTGCGACTAGCGGTGCTTACAATGAGCAGTTCTTC.

This clone was counted between two and nine times. The chain carries TRBV19 and TRBJ2-7; TRBD1 aligns across 7 bases. The CDR3 sequence is 14 residues long. CDR1 is LNHDA, CDR2 SQIVND, per germline (reference sequence). V lost 3 bases, J lost 6 bases, and 8 bases stayed unmatched. Here the CDR3 DNA reads TGTGCCAGTAGTATTTCGGGACAGCTGGGCGAGCAGTACTTC. Protein product: CASSISGQLGEQYF.

CDR3 amino acids: CASRTFRGRNTEAFF. The CDR3 DNA is TGTGCCAGCAGGACCTTCAGGGGGCGAAACACTGAAGCTTTCTTT. This chain links TRBV27 with TRBJ1-1; 8 nucleotides agree with TRBD1. Germline CDR1 MNHEY, CDR2 SMNVEV (reference sequence). V was clipped by 6 bases and J by 2 bases; unmatched bases: 8. The CDR3 runs to 15 residues.

This clone appeared a few times. The chain couples TRBV29-1 to TRBJ2-1, with 8 bases aligning to TRBD1. The CDR3 loop spans 14 amino acids. Germline trimming cut 6 bases from V and 2 bases from J; bases unmatched to any gene: 6. Germline CDR1 is SQVTM and CDR2 is ANQGSEA. CDR3 sequence reads: CSVPRTGTYNEQFF. CDR3 sequence (DNA): TGCAGCGTCCCCCGGACAGGGACCTACAATGAGCAGTTCTTC.